Below, 16 T cell receptor beta chains from the same sample are listed, as sequenced in a study of beta chain features in type 1 diabetes. The study reverse transcribed the entire isolated RNA, so it sequenced expressed TCRB transcripts. The repertoire was sequenced with immunoSEQ multiplex PCR; TCRdb's copy has only in-frame clones and lacks some. The sample includes fewer than 500,000 clones, roughly 14% of them seen just once. The sample taken for sequencing was naive CD4+ T cells from blood. The receptors here all came from a man aged 25 to 45 in good health.

The chain has TRBV7-2 and TRBJ2-7, with 11 bases aligning to TRBD2. CDR3 length: 15 residues. V gave up 5 bases and J gave up 6 bases; unmatched junction bases: 9. The germline V gene encodes CDR1 SGHTA and CDR2 FQGNSA. The CDR3, as DNA: TGTGCCAGCAGCAGCCTTCTAGCGGGAGGCGGCGAGCAGTACGTC. It codes for CASSSLLAGGGEQYV.

The table lists this clone with a few counts. This chain joins TRBV10-3 and TRBJ2-3; 8 bases are shared with TRBD2. The CDR3 consists of 13 residues. CDR1 is ENHRY and CDR2 is SYGVKD in the germline V gene. The ends lost 7 bases at V and 4 bases at J; junction bases unmatched: 4. The CDR3 coding sequence is TGTGCCATCACCCAAGCGGGGGCAGATACGCAGTATTTT. It encodes CAITQAGADTQYF.

This rearrangement joins TRBV7-8 to TRBJ2-1; D gene unclear. Germline CDR1 is SGHVS and CDR2 is FQNEAQ. Between the trimmed V and J ends, which lost 1 base and 6 bases, there was a span of 10 bases. The CDR3 contains 14 residues. The CDR3 protein is CASSLDSPSNEQFF. CDR3 sequence (DNA): TGTGCCAGCAGCTTAGACTCGCCTAGCAATGAGCAGTTCTTC.

In its sample, this clone was seen a few times. This chain connects TRBV4-1 to TRBJ2-7, with 9 positions matching TRBD2. The CDR3 is 17 amino acids. The germline V gene encodes CDR1 MGHRA and CDR2 YSYEKL. Trimming took 3 bases from V and 3 from J; bases not matched to a gene: 12. CDR3 sequence reads: CASSHASGRGGSYEQYF. The CDR3 region has the DNA TGCGCCAGCAGCCATGCCTCAGGGCGGGGGGGCAGCTACGAGCAGTACTTC.

The rearrangement uses TRBV7-9 and TRBJ2-5; D gene unclear. Trimming stripped 5 bases from V and 3 bases from J, with 4 bases between. Per germline, CDR1 SEHNR and CDR2 FQNEAQ (reference sequence). This CDR3 has 11 residues. CDR3 in amino acids: CASSQKETQYF. The CDR3 region has the DNA TGTGCCAGCAGCCAGAAAGAGACCCAGTACTTC. Full variable domain (remainder filled in from reference TRBV7-9 and TRBJ2-5): DTGVSQNPRHKITKRGQNVTFRCDPISEHNRLYWYRQTLGQGPEFLTYFQNEAQLEKSRLLSDRFSAERPKGSFSTLEIQRTEQGDSAMYLCASSQKETQYFGPGTRLLVL.

This clone has just a few counts. The chain couples TRBV7-9 to TRBJ2-3; D not certain. The ends were cut back, 5 bases at V and 1 base at J, with 10 bases in the middle. Germline lookup yields CDR1 SEHNR and CDR2 FQNEAQ (reference sequence). This CDR3 is built from 14 residues. The CDR3 region has the DNA TGTGCCAGCAGCAATAGGGATGGCACAGATACGCAGTATTTT. It encodes CASSNRDGTDTQYF.

The chain uses TRBV11-2 and TRBJ1-6, with D possibly TRBD1 on 6 matching bases. CDR3 length: 16 residues. The V gene's germline CDR1 is SGHAT and CDR2 FQNNGV. Trimming cost V 1 base and J 6 bases, with 13 bases left between them. The CDR3 region has the DNA TGTGCCAGCAGCTTAGGCCAGCAGGGGTTTAATTCACCCCTCCACTTT. Amino acid sequence: CASSLGQQGFNSPLHF. The full variable domain, rest sourced from reference TRBV11-2 and TRBJ1-6, is EAGVAQSPRYKIIEKRQSVAFWCNPISGHATLYWYQQILGQGPKLLIQFQNNGVVDDSQLPKDRFSAERLKGVDSTLKIQPAKLEDSAVYLCASSLGQQGFNSPLHFGNGTRLTVT.

The chain links TRBV7-2 to TRBJ2-2, with D hard to call. V shed 5 bases and J shed 0 bases, with 7 bases lying between them. The CDR3 totals 14 residues. The germline CDR1 and CDR2 sequences are SGHTA and FQGNSA. The CDR3 DNA reads TGTGCCAGCAGCCCCACGGCGAACACCGGGGAGCTGTTTTTT. This gives the protein CASSPTANTGELFF.

This clone was seen only a few times. V gene TRBV5-6 combines with J gene TRBJ2-5; TRBD2 aligns across 10 bases. After removal of 0 bases from V and 1 base from J, the junction contained 6 bases not matched to a gene. This CDR3 comprises 17 residues. Germline V gives CDR1 SGHDT, CDR2 YYEEEE. CDR3 residues: CASSLAGTSVLQETQYF. The CDR3 DNA reads as TGTGCCAGCAGCTTGGCCGGGACTAGCGTGCTCCAAGAGACCCAGTACTTC.

J is TRBJ2-5 and V is TRBV7-2; D might be TRBD1 or TRBD2, each matching 6 bases. Trimming took 6 bases from V and 4 from J, leaving 12 bases between them. This CDR3 has 13 amino acids. Germline values: CDR1 SGHTA, CDR2 FQGNSA. CDR3 region: CASRGGSSETQYF. The CDR3 DNA follows: TGTGCCAGCAGGGGGGGCTCCTCAGAGACCCAGTACTTC.

This clone was counted only a few times. This chain uses TRBV7-2 with TRBJ2-3; D call uncertain. The CDR3 has 15 amino acids. Germline loops: CDR1 SGHTA, CDR2 FQGNSA. V was shortened by 4 bases and J by 0 bases, with 11 bases between the two germline ends. Here the CDR3 reads CASSYKQPSTDTQYF. CDR3 in DNA: TGTGCCAGCAGCTACAAACAGCCTAGCACAGATACGCAGTATTTT.

This clone was picked up one time. The gene calls are TRBV27 and TRBJ1-2; D is ambiguous. The CDR3 is 13 residues long. Per germline, CDR1 MNHEY and CDR2 SMNVEV (reference sequence). Trimming took off 6 bases at V and 3 bases at J, with 11 bases between the two ends. The CDR3 DNA follows: TGTGCCAGCAGCTACGGGATGGACTATGGCTACACCTTC. This gives the protein CASSYGMDYGYTF.

The chain employs TRBV30 and TRBJ1-5; 7 bases match TRBD1. J gave up 5 bases and V 1 base, and 5 bases lay outside the gene matches. Germline V gene sequence: CDR1 GTSNPN, CDR2 SVGIG (reference sequence). The CDR3 is 14 amino acids. CDR3 sequence reads: CAWSGGQPDQPQHF. The CDR3 DNA sequence: TGTGCCTGGAGTGGGGGACAGCCCGATCAGCCCCAGCATTTT.

The J gene is TRBJ2-2, the V gene TRBV6-6; D unclear. Trimming took 4 bases from V and 6 from J, leaving 3 bases between them. The CDR3 runs to 11 residues. Per germline, CDR1 MNHNY and CDR2 SVGAGI (reference sequence). CDR3 coding DNA: TGTGCCAGCAGTTCTCCCGGGGAGCTGTTTTTT. Translated, it gives CASSSPGELFF.

A few counts support this clone. This chain joins TRBV9 and TRBJ1-2; tentatively, D is TRBD1 (5 bases). Trimming took 0 bases from V and 6 from J, leaving 9 bases between them. The CDR3 runs 13 residues. From germline, CDR1 is SGDLS and CDR2 YYNGEE. The CDR3: CASSVGSGHGYTF. CDR3 nucleotides: TGTGCCAGCAGCGTAGGGTCAGGGCATGGCTACACCTTC.

V is TRBV4-1 and J is TRBJ1-1; D gene ambiguous. V was cut by 4 bases and J by 0 bases, with 18 bases left in between. The CDR3 covers 17 residues. Germline V gene lookup returns CDR1 MGHRA and CDR2 YSYEKL. CDR3 sequence reads: CASSPRGTRTLNTEAFF. CDR3 coding DNA: TGCGCCAGCAGCCCCCGTGGCACTCGAACCTTGAACACTGAAGCTTTCTTT.